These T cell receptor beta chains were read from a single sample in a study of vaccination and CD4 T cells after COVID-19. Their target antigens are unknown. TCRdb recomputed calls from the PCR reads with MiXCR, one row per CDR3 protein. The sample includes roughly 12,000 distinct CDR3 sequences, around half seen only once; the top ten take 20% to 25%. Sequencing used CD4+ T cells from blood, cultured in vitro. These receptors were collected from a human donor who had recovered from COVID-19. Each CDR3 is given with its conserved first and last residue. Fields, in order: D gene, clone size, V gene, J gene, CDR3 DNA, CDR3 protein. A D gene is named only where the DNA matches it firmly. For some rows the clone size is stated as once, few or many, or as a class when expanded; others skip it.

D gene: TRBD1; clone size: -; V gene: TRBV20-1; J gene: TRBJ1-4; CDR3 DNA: TGCAGTGCTCGTGAACCCGGGACAGGGGATGAAAAACTGTTTTTT; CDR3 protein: CSAREPGTGDEKLFF
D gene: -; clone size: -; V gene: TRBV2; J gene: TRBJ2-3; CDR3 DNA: TGTGCCAGCAGTGATAGTAGCGCAGATACGCAGTATTTT; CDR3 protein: CASSDSSADTQYF
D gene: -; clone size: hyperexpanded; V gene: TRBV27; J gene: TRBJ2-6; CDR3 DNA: TGTGCCAGCAGTCAACAGGGCTTGACACGTTCTGGGGCCAACGTCCTGACTTTC; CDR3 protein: CASSQQGLTRSGANVLTF
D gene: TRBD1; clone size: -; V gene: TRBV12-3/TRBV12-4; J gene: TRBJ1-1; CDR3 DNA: TGTGCCAGCAGCTCCCCTTACAGGGGAAACACTGAAGCTTTCTTT; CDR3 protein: CASSSPYRGNTEAFF
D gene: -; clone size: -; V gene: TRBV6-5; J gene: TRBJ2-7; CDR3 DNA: TGTGCCAGCAGTTACTCGACTCTAGCGCACTCCTACGAGCAGTACTTC; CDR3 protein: CASSYSTLAHSYEQYF
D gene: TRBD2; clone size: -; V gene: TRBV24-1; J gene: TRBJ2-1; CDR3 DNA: TGTGCCACCAGTTACTTAGGTAGCGGGAGGGACAATGAGCAGTCCTTC; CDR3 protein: CATSYLGSGRDNEQSF
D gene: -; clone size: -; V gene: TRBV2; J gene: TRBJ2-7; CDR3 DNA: TGTGCCAGCAGAAAGACGTACCTCTACGAGCAGTACTTC; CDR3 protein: CASRKTYLYEQYF
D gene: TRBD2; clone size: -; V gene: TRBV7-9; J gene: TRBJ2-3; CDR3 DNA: TGTGCCAGCAGCCAAGGCATAGGACTAGCGGACACAGATACGCAGTATTTT; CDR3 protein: CASSQGIGLADTDTQYF
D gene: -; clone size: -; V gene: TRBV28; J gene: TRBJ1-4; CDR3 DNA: TGTGCCAGCAGTGATCCTGAAAAACTGTTTTTT; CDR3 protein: CASSDPEKLFF
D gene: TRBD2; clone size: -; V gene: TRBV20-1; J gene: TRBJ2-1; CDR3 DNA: TGCAGTGCTTTCGGGAGGGCCTACAATGAGCAGTTCTTC; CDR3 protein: CSAFGRAYNEQFF
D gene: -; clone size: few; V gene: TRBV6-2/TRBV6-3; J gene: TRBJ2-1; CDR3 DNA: TGTGCCAGCGACGCCCATGTAGGAGGGCCTGGGTCCTACAATGAGCAGTTCTTC; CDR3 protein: CASDAHVGGPGSYNEQFF
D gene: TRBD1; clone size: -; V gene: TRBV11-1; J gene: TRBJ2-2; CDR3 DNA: TGTGCCAGCAGCTTAATGCAGGGGGCGAACACCGGGGAGCTGTTTTTT; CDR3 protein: CASSLMQGANTGELFF
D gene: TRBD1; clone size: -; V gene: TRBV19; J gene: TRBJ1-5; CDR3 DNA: TGTGCCAGTAGGCAGACAGGGGATCAGCCCCAGCATTTT; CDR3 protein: CASRQTGDQPQHF
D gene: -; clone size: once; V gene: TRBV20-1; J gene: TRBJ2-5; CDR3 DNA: TGCAGTGCTAAAACAGGGATTCAAGAGACCCAGTACTTC; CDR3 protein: CSAKTGIQETQYF
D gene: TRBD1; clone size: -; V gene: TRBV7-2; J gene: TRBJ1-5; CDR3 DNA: TGTGCCAGCAGCTTGAGACAGGGATTAAATCAGCCCCAGCATTTT; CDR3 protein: CASSLRQGLNQPQHF
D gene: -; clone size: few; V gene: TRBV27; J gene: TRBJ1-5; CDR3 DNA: TGTGCCAGCAGTAAGCATTTCGGGAATCAGCCCCAGCATTTT; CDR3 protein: CASSKHFGNQPQHF
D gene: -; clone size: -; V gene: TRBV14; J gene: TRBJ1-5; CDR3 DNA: TGTGCCAGCAGCCAAGATCAGCCCCAGCATTTT; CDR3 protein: CASSQDQPQHF
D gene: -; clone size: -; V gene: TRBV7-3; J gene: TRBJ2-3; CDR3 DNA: TGTGCCAGCAGGCAAACAGATACGCAGTATTTT; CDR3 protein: CASRQTDTQYF
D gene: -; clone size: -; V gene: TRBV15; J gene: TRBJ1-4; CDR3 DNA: TGTGCCACCAGCAGAGATCGGGGAGCAACTAATGAAAAACTGTTTTTT; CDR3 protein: CATSRDRGATNEKLFF
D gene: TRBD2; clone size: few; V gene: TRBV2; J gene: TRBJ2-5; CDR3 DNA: TGTGCCAGCAGTGAAGTTCGACTAGCGGTGGAGACCCAGTACTTC; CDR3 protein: CASSEVRLAVETQYF
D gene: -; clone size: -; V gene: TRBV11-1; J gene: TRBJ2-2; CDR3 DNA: TGTGCCAGCAGCGCCCGAAAGGGAGGCATTCGGGAGCTGTTTTTT; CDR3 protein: CASSARKGGIRELFF
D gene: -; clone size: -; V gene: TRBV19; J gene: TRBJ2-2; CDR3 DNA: TGTGCCAGTAGGGAGAACACCGGGGAGCTGTTTTTT; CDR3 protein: CASRENTGELFF
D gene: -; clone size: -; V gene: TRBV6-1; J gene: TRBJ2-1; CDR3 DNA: TGTGCCAGCACCCGATTACGGGGGAACAATGAGCAGTTCTTC; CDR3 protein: CASTRLRGNNEQFF
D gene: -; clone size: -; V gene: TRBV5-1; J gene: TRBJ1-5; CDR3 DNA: TGCGCCAGCAGCTTGGTGGTCAATCAGCCCCAGCATTTT; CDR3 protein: CASSLVVNQPQHF
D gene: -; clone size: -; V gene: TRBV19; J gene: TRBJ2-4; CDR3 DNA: TGTGCCAGTAGTCCCACAATGTCTGTAGCCAAAAACATTCAGTACTTC; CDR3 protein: CASSPTMSVAKNIQYF
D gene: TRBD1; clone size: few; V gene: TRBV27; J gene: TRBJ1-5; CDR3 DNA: TGTGCCAGCAGTTTGGACAGGGGCAATCAGCCCCAGCATTTT; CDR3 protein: CASSLDRGNQPQHF
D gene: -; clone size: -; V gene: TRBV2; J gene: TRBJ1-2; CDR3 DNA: TGTGCCAGCAGGGTTGAGGGGGATCTGCTCTATGGCTACACCTTC; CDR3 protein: CASRVEGDLLYGYTF
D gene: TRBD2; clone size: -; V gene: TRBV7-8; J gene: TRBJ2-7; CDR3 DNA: TGTGCCAGCAGCCCACGACTAGCGGGAGTTGCCGAGCAGTACTTC; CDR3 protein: CASSPRLAGVAEQYF
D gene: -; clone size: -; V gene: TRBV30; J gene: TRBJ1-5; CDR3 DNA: TGTGCCTGGAGTTACGGGGGCCTTGGTAATCAGCCCCAGCATTTT; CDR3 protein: CAWSYGGLGNQPQHF
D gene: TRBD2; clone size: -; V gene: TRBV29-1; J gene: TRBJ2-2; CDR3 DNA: TGCAGCGCCAAAAGGGGCGGGAGGTCAACCGGGGAGCTGTTTTTT; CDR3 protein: CSAKRGGRSTGELFF
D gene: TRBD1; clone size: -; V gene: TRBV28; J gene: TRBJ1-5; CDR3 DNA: TGTGCCAGCAGTACAGGGGGCGCAGATCAGCCCCAGCATTTT; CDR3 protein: CASSTGGADQPQHF
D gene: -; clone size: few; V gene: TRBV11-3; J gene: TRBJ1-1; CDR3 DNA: TGTGCCAGCAGCTACGGGTCCAACACTGAAGCTTTCTTT; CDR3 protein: CASSYGSNTEAFF
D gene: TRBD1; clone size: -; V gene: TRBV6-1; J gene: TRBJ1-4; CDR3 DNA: TGTGCCAGCAGTATGACAGGGAGTAATGAAAAACTGTTTTTT; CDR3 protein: CASSMTGSNEKLFF
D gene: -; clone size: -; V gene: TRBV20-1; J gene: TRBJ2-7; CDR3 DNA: TGCAGTGCTAGGCCCGACTACGTTGCCAGCGGCGGCGAGCAGTACTTC; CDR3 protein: CSARPDYVASGGEQYF
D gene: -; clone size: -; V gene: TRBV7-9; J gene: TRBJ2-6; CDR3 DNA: TGTGCCAGCAATGAGGGTTCGATCTCTGGGGCCAACGTCCTGACTTTC; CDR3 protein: CASNEGSISGANVLTF
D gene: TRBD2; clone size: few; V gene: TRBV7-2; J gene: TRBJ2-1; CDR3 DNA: TGTGCCAGCAGCCAATTAGCGGGAGGCTCCCTTGAGCAGTTCTTC; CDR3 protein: CASSQLAGGSLEQFF
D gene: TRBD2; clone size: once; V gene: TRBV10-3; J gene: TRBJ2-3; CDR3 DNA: TGTGCCATCAGTGATCCTCGGACTAGCGGGAGGACAGATACGCAGTATTTT; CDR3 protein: CAISDPRTSGRTDTQYF
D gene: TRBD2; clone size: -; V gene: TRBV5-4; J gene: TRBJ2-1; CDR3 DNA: TGTGCCAGCAGCCGACCGAGTTCGAGCGGGAGAGGTTACAATGAGCAGTTCTTC; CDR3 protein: CASSRPSSSGRGYNEQFF
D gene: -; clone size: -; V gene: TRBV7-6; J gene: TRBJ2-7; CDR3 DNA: TGTGCCAGCAGCCAGCCCGGACAGCTCGAATACGAGCAGTACTTC; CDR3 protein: CASSQPGQLEYEQYF
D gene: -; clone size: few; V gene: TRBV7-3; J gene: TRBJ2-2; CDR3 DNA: TGTGCCAGCAGCACAAGCCCGTCCGGGGAGCTGTTTTTT; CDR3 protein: CASSTSPSGELFF
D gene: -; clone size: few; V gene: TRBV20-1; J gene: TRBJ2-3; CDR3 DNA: TGCAGTCTCGCGGGGATAAGCACAGATACGCAGTATTTT; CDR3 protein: CSLAGISTDTQYF
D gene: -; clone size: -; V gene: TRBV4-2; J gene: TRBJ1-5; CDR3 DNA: TGTGCCAGCAGCCAAGATGGGGCCTTCAATCAGCCCCAGCATTTT; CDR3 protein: CASSQDGAFNQPQHF
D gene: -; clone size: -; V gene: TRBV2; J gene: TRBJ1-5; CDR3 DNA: TGTGCCAGCAGTGTTGGGGAGGACTATAGCAATCAGCCCCAGCATTTT; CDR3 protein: CASSVGEDYSNQPQHF
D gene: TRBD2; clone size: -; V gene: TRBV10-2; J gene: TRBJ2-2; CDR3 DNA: TGCGCCAGCAGTTTACGACTAGCCGATAACGGGGAGCTGTTTTTT; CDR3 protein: CASSLRLADNGELFF
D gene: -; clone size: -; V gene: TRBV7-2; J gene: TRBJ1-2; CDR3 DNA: TGTGCCAGCAGCTTAGTTGGTCAGGATGGCTACACCTTC; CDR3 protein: CASSLVGQDGYTF
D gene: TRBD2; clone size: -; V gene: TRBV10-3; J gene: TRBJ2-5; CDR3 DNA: TGTGCCACCGGGGGGTCCCAAGAGACCCAGTACTTC; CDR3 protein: CATGGSQETQYF
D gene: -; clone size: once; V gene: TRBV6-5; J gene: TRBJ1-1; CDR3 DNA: TGTGCCAGCAGTTACTCTTTAAACACTGAAGCTTTCTTT; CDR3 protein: CASSYSLNTEAFF
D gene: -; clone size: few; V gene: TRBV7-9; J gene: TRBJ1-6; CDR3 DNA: TGTGCCAGCAGCTTAGAAGGGGTGGGTTCACCCCTCCACTTT; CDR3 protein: CASSLEGVGSPLHF
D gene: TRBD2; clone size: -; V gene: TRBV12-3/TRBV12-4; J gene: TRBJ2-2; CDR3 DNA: TGTGCCAGCAGTCCAGCGGGACGAAACACCGGGGAGCTGTTTTTT; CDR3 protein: CASSPAGRNTGELFF
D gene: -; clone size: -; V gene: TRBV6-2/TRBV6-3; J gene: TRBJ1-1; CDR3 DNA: TGTGCCAGCGAAGATGACAACAAAAACACTGAAGCTTTCTTT; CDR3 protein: CASEDDNKNTEAFF
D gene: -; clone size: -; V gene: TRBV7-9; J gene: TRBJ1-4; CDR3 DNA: TGTGCCAGCAGCAAGGAGGTTGCCAATGAAAAACTGTTTTTT; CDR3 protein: CASSKEVANEKLFF
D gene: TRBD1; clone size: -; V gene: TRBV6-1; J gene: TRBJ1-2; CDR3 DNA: TGTGCCAGCAGGACAGGGGGCGCGGGGGGCTACACCTTC; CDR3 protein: CASRTGGAGGYTF
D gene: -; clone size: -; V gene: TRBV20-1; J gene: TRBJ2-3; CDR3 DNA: TGCAGTGCGGAGCGTTCGGGCGGGAGCACAGATACGCAGTATTTT; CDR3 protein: CSAERSGGSTDTQYF
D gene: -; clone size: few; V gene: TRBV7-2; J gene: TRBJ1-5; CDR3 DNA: TGTGCCAGCAGCTTAAATTTTTTGAGGCCCCAGCATTTT; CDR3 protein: CASSLNFLRPQHF
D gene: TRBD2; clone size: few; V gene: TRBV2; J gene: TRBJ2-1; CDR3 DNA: TGTGCCAGTAAAAGCGGGATTTGGAATGAGCAGTTCTTC; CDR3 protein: CASKSGIWNEQFF
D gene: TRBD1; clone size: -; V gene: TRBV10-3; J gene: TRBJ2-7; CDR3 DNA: TGTGCCATCACCGGGACAGCCAACTCCTACGAGCAGTACTTC; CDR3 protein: CAITGTANSYEQYF
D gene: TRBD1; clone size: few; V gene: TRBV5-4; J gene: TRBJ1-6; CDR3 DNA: TGTGCCAGCAGCTGGAATGGAAATCCGGGACAGGGGGACTCACCCCTCCACTTT; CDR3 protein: CASSWNGNPGQGDSPLHF
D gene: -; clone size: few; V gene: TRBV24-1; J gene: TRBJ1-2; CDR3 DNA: TGTGCCACCAGTGATTTGACAGATGGCTACACCTTC; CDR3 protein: CATSDLTDGYTF
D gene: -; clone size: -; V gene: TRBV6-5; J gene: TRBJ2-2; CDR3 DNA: TGTGCCAGCAGTTACCGGACTACGATGACTGACACCGGGGAGCTGTTTTTT; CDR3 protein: CASSYRTTMTDTGELFF